Each of the 24 T cell receptor beta chains below was sequenced from the same sample in a study of somatic mutations in cytotoxic T cells in rheumatoid arthritis. The method was immunoSEQ multiplex PCR; TCRdb's version includes in-frame clones alone and lacks a portion of them. Of under 20,000 clones detected, roughly nine tenths appear once; the ten largest clones hold 15%. Sequences were obtained from CD8+ T cells sorted from blood. Receptors were obtained from a man aged 35-49 years in good health.

This chain links TRBV27 with TRBJ2-7; no clear D. The CDR3 is made up of 16 amino acids. Germline-derived CDR1 and CDR2 are MNHEY and SMNVEV (reference sequence). V lost 3 bases to trimming and J lost 2 bases, with 17 bases between them. The CDR3 is CASSFTDPPATYEQYF. The CDR3 region has the DNA TGTGCCAGCAGTTTCACGGACCCCCCGGCTACCTACGAGCAGTACTTC.

The J gene is TRBJ2-7, the V gene TRBV27, with a possible D match to TRBD2 (7 bases). This CDR3 has 14 residues. V dropped 5 bases and J dropped 5 bases, with 16 bases sitting between them. CDR1 and CDR2 from the germline V gene are MNHEY and SMNVEV (reference sequence). CDR3 sequence reads: CASSPRGALHEQYF. Written as DNA, the CDR3 is TGTGCCAGCAGTCCCCGGGGGGCGCTACACGAGCAGTACTTC.

The chain is built from TRBV4-3 and TRBJ2-7, with D perhaps TRBD1 (7 bases). The V end was cut by 6 bases, the J end by 3 bases, with 21 bases between. The CDR3 is 16 amino acids. Germline V gene lookup returns CDR1 LGHNA and CDR2 YSLEER. As DNA, the CDR3 is TGCGCCAGCAGTCTAGGGGGCTACGGGGGAGACTACGAGCAGTACTTC. It yields the protein CASSLGGYGGDYEQYF.

This chain uses TRBV4-1 with TRBJ2-7; D is ambiguous. Germline loops: CDR1 MGHRA, CDR2 YSYEKL. V lost 0 bases and J lost 3, with 3 bases in between. The CDR3 contains 12 residues. CDR3 nucleotides: TGCGCCAGCAGCCAAGATGGCTACGAGCAGTACTTC. Its protein is CASSQDGYEQYF.

A few counts support this clone. Germline is not matched at one junction end, which may reflect a read error. J is TRBJ2-7 and V is TRBV4-3; 9 bases are shared with TRBD1. CDR3 length: 11 amino acids. Germline V CDR1 and CDR2: LGHNA, YSLEER. CDR3 in amino acids: CASSQRTGEHF. The CDR3 bases are TGCGCCAGCAGCCAAAGGACAGGGGAACACTTC.

DNA for the CDR3: TGTGCCAGCAGTTTGGGCCAGGGCACCTACGAGCAGTACTTC. Its protein product is CASSLGQGTYEQYF. The chain links TRBV27 to TRBJ2-7; tentatively, D is TRBD1 (5 bases). With 3 bases removed from V and 2 bases from J, the gap between germline ends came to 11 bases. Germline V gives CDR1 MNHEY, CDR2 SMNVEV (reference sequence). The CDR3 contains 14 residues.

The V call is TRBV7-2, the J call TRBJ2-7, with D possibly TRBD2 on 6 matching bases. The CDR3 totals 15 residues. Deletions cut 0 bases from V and 0 bases from J, with 9 bases between. Germline V lookup: CDR1 SGHTA, CDR2 FQGNSA. The CDR3 loop reads CASSLARGLSYEQYF. In nucleotides, the CDR3 is TGTGCCAGCAGCTTAGCGCGGGGCCTCTCCTACGAGCAGTACTTC.

The genes are TRBV4-1 and TRBJ2-7; D gene unclear. Germline V lookup: CDR1 MGHRA, CDR2 YSYEKL. The CDR3 sequence is 13 residues long. V was trimmed by 0 bases and J by 3 bases, leaving 6 bases between them. As DNA, the CDR3 is TGCGCCAGCAGCCAAGATGTCTACTACGAGCAGTACTTC. It codes for CASSQDVYYEQYF.

The rearrangement links TRBV5-1 to TRBJ2-1, with no clear D. This CDR3 has 13 amino acids. The germline V and J ends were trimmed by 0 bases and 6 bases, with 7 bases remaining between them. Germline loops: CDR1 SGHRS, CDR2 YFSETQ. The CDR3 protein is CASSLAGFNEQFF. The CDR3 coding sequence is TGCGCCAGCAGCTTGGCGGGCTTCAATGAGCAGTTCTTC. Supplemented by reference TRBV5-1 and TRBJ2-1, the full variable domain reads KAGVTQTPRYLIKTRGQQVTLSCSPISGHRSVSWYQQTPGQGLQFLFEYFSETQRNKGNFPGRFSGRQFSNSRSEMNVSTLELGDSALYLCASSLAGFNEQFFGPGTRLTVL.

The chain links TRBV19 to TRBJ2-1; 16 nucleotides line up with TRBD2. The CDR3 length is 15 residues. The germline gives CDR1 LNHDA, CDR2 SQIVND (reference sequence). V was clipped by 6 bases and J by 8 bases; unmatched bases: 4. The CDR3 region is CASSLGLAGGDEQFF. The CDR3 DNA is TGTGCCAGTAGCTTGGGACTAGCGGGAGGGGATGAGCAGTTCTTC.

The V call is TRBV13, the J call TRBJ2-6; no clear D gene. This CDR3 has 15 residues. CDR1 and CDR2 (germline): PRHDT, FYEKMQ (reference sequence). V was clipped by 5 bases and J by 0 bases, with 8 bases between them. The CDR3 DNA is TGTGCCAGCAGCCTGGATCGCTCTGGGGCCAACGTCCTGACTTTC. As protein: CASSLDRSGANVLTF.

The V gene is TRBV27, the J gene TRBJ2-7; D possibly corresponds to TRBD2 (6 bases). The CDR3 extends over 11 amino acids. The germline V gene encodes CDR1 MNHEY and CDR2 SMNVEV (reference sequence). Trimming cost V 6 bases and J 4 bases, with 7 bases left between them. CDR3 loop: CASRRGYEQYF. The DNA of the CDR3 is TGTGCCAGCAGGCGGGGATACGAGCAGTACTTC.

The table lists this clone with a count of one. The chain employs TRBV4-3 and TRBJ2-1; 11 positions match TRBD2. The germline V gene has CDR1 LGHNA and CDR2 YSLEER. This CDR3 contains 17 residues. Trimming took 5 bases from V and 6 from J; bases not matched to a gene: 12. CDR3 sequence (DNA): TGCGCCAGCAGCGCTACTAGCGGGAGTGGCCAGGGCAATGAGCAGTTCTTC. Protein sequence: CASSATSGSGQGNEQFF.

V usage is TRBV6-5 and J usage is TRBJ1-2; perhaps TRBD1 as D (5 bases). Deletions cut 5 bases from V and 5 bases from J, with 18 bases between. Germline V CDR1 and CDR2: MNHEY, SVGAGI. The CDR3 runs to 15 residues. This chain's CDR3 is CASSSGQGGGYGYTF. As DNA, the CDR3 is TGTGCCAGCAGTAGCGGGCAGGGTGGTGGGTATGGCTACACCTTC.

V gene TRBV30 combines with J gene TRBJ2-7; TRBD1 matches 8 bases. The ends lost 4 bases at V and 3 bases at J; junction bases unmatched: 2. Germline CDR1 and CDR2: GTSNPN and SVGIG (reference sequence). The CDR3 extends over 12 amino acids. Here the CDR3 DNA reads TGTGCCTGGATTGGGACAGGCTACGAGCAGTACTTC. This sequence encodes CAWIGTGYEQYF.

The rearrangement joins TRBV28 to TRBJ2-1, with TRBD1 identical over 8 bases. In germline, CDR1 is MDHEN, CDR2 SYDVKM. CDR3 length equals 16 residues. Trimming cost V 2 bases and J 9 bases; bases outside gene matches: 12. As DNA, the CDR3 is TGTGCCAGCAGTTTAACCTCGGGACAGGCGGTAGGTGAGCAGTTCTTC. Translated: CASSLTSGQAVGEQFF.

V is TRBV19 and J is TRBJ1-2; D is undetermined. CDR1 LNHDA and CDR2 SQIVND come from the germline V gene (reference sequence). V dropped 5 bases and J dropped 13 bases, with 14 bases sitting between them. This CDR3 is 11 amino acids long. This CDR3 is CASSLLWTSTF. The CDR3 DNA reads TGTGCCAGTAGTCTCCTTTGGACTTCCACCTTC.

V usage is TRBV27 and J usage is TRBJ1-1, with D unclear. Looked up from germline, CDR1 is MNHEY and CDR2 is SMNVEV (reference sequence). This CDR3 is 12 amino acids long. Trimming pared 2 bases from V and 7 bases from J, leaving 8 bases between. The CDR3: CASSLSGNEAFF. CDR3 DNA: TGTGCCAGCAGTTTAAGCGGGAATGAAGCTTTCTTT.

J is TRBJ2-5 and V is TRBV5-6, with no clear D. Near its end, the DNA agrees better with TRBJ2-7, so the J call may be wrong. The CDR3 is 14 residues long. Germline loops: CDR1 SGHDT, CDR2 YYEEEE. CDR3 in amino acids: CASSLAVTGVEQYF. The CDR3 bases are TGTGCCAGCAGCTTGGCAGTGACTGGGGTCGAGCAGTACTTC.

CDR3 in DNA: TGTGCCAGCAGCTTATACGGCGGGAATAATGAGCAGTTCTTC. Amino acids: CASSLYGGNNEQFF. The gene calls are TRBV7-8 and TRBJ2-1; a weak D match, TRBD2 (6 bases). Germline loops: CDR1 SGHVS, CDR2 FQNEAQ. The CDR3 spans 14 residues. V was clipped by 2 bases and J by 7 bases, with 12 bases between them.

J is TRBJ2-1 and V is TRBV11-3; maybe TRBD2 (7 bases). Germline V gene lookup returns CDR1 SGHNT and CDR2 YENEEA. V lost 2 bases to trimming and J lost 4 bases, with 12 bases between them. This CDR3 is 15 amino acids long. CDR3 sequence: CASSLRAGAYNEQFF. CDR3 sequence (DNA): TGTGCCAGCAGCTTAAGGGCGGGGGCATACAATGAGCAGTTCTTC.

V and J are TRBV27 and TRBJ1-6; 7 nucleotides agree with TRBD1. The CDR3 has 15 residues. Germline lookup yields CDR1 MNHEY and CDR2 SMNVEV (reference sequence). The V segment lost 6 bases and the J segment 2 bases; nucleotides outside the gene matches: 4. The CDR3 here is CASRRGGPYNSPLHF. The CDR3 bases are TGTGCCAGCAGACGAGGGGGCCCCTATAATTCACCCCTCCACTTT.

This rearrangement joins TRBV4-3 to TRBJ2-1, with a weak D call TRBD2 (6 bases). V was pared by 0 bases and J by 2 bases, with 17 bases between. The germline V gene encodes CDR1 LGHNA and CDR2 YSLEER. The CDR3 extends over 18 amino acids. The CDR3 region has the DNA TGCGCCAGCAGCCAAGATAAGGGATGGGGGGACCCCTACAATGAGCAGTTCTTC. Its translation: CASSQDKGWGDPYNEQFF.

This chain connects TRBV6-6 to TRBJ2-5; D uncertain. CDR3 length equals 14 residues. Deletions cut 6 bases from V and 4 bases from J, with 15 bases between. Germline CDR1 is MNHNY and CDR2 is SVGAGI (reference sequence). CDR3 DNA: TGTGCCAGCAGGCCCTGGGCAGTAGGAGAGACCCAGTACTTC. Its translation: CASRPWAVGETQYF.